A selection of T cell receptor beta chains follows, all from one sample in a study of blood T cell repertoires in COVID-19. Data came from immunoSEQ multiplex PCR; TCRdb stores just in-frame clones and leaves some out. Among about 500,000 clones listed, roughly 87% were seen once. The specimen sequenced was peripheral blood. The origin of the receptors is a man aged 18 to 30 with COVID-19, enrolled during active disease. The CDR3 runs from the conserved cysteine through the conserved F or W. Fields, in order: J gene, D gene, clone size, V gene, CDR3 protein, CDR3 DNA. D genes are given only for firm matches. Some rows mark clone size as missing; the rest say once, few, many or name a class of expanded clone.

J gene: TRBJ2-7; D gene: NA; clone size: once; V gene: TRBV5-3; CDR3 protein: CAISASGNVTYEQYF; CDR3 DNA: TGTGCCATCTCCGCCAGCGGAAATGTTACCTACGAGCAGTACTTC
J gene: TRBJ1-2; D gene: NA; clone size: NA; V gene: TRBV6-5; CDR3 protein: CASSKGGWSGVGYTF; CDR3 DNA: TGTGCCAGCAGCAAGGGGGGGTGGAGCGGAGTAGGCTACACCTTC
J gene: TRBJ1-5; D gene: NA; clone size: NA; V gene: TRBV6-1; CDR3 protein: CASSEIFRKPQHF; CDR3 DNA: TGTGCCAGCAGTGAAATATTCAGGAAGCCCCAGCATTTT
J gene: TRBJ1-5; D gene: NA; clone size: NA; V gene: TRBV5-5; CDR3 protein: CASSLRGTDYSNQPQHF; CDR3 DNA: TGTGCCAGCAGCTTGAGGGGGACGGATTATAGCAATCAGCCCCAGCATTTT
J gene: TRBJ1-6; D gene: TRBD1; clone size: NA; V gene: TRBV6-5; CDR3 protein: CASSYGAGGDNSPLHF; CDR3 DNA: TGTGCCAGCAGTTACGGGGCAGGGGGCGATAATTCACCCCTCCACTTT
J gene: TRBJ2-5; D gene: NA; clone size: NA; V gene: TRBV4-2; CDR3 protein: CASSQDKSGTQYF; CDR3 DNA: TGTGCCAGCAGCCAAGATAAGAGCGGGACCCAGTACTTC
J gene: TRBJ2-2; D gene: TRBD2; clone size: few; V gene: TRBV11-3; CDR3 protein: CASSPPRLAGVSTGELFF; CDR3 DNA: TGTGCCAGCAGCCCCCCCCGGCTAGCGGGAGTGAGCACCGGGGAGCTGTTTTTT
J gene: TRBJ2-4; D gene: NA; clone size: NA; V gene: TRBV5-5; CDR3 protein: CASSLTGYLAKNIQYF; CDR3 DNA: TGTGCCAGCAGCCTTACAGGTTACTTGGCCAAAAACATTCAGTACTTC
J gene: TRBJ2-1; D gene: TRBD2; clone size: NA; V gene: TRBV6-6; CDR3 protein: CASSLSTSGDNEQFF; CDR3 DNA: TGTGCCAGCAGTTTGTCGACTAGCGGAGACAATGAGCAGTTCTTC
J gene: TRBJ2-2; D gene: NA; clone size: NA; V gene: TRBV15; CDR3 protein: CATSRGRTMNTGELFF; CDR3 DNA: TGTGCCACCAGCAGAGGCAGGACTATGAACACCGGGGAGCTGTTTTTT
J gene: TRBJ2-7; D gene: NA; clone size: NA; V gene: TRBV29-1; CDR3 protein: CSVRLEEDEQYF; CDR3 DNA: TGCAGCGTACGACTAGAAGAGGACGAGCAGTACTTC
J gene: TRBJ2-5; D gene: NA; clone size: NA; V gene: TRBV9; CDR3 protein: CASSVGGHLQETQYF; CDR3 DNA: TGTGCCAGCAGCGTAGGGGGACACCTCCAAGAGACCCAGTACTTC
J gene: TRBJ2-2; D gene: NA; clone size: NA; V gene: TRBV6-6; CDR3 protein: CASSPVITGELFF; CDR3 DNA: TGTGCCAGCAGCCCAGTCATTACCGGGGAGCTGTTTTTT
J gene: TRBJ2-7; D gene: TRBD2; clone size: NA; V gene: TRBV5-1; CDR3 protein: CASNYQAGGDYEQYF; CDR3 DNA: TGCGCCAGCAATTACCAAGCGGGAGGAGACTACGAGCAGTACTTC
J gene: TRBJ2-3; D gene: NA; clone size: NA; V gene: TRBV12-3/TRBV12-4; CDR3 protein: CASSPHQDTQYF; CDR3 DNA: TGTGCCAGCAGTCCACACCAAGATACGCAGTATTTT
J gene: TRBJ1-2; D gene: NA; clone size: NA; V gene: TRBV2; CDR3 protein: CASSDGWQYGYTF; CDR3 DNA: TGTGCCAGCAGTGACGGGTGGCAATATGGCTACACCTTC
J gene: TRBJ2-3; D gene: NA; clone size: NA; V gene: TRBV11-3; CDR3 protein: CASSFMQGGTDTQYF; CDR3 DNA: TGTGCCAGCAGCTTTATGCAGGGTGGCACAGATACGCAGTATTTT
J gene: TRBJ2-1; D gene: TRBD2; clone size: NA; V gene: TRBV15; CDR3 protein: CATSRLPNMRSGGPQGRPDEQFF; CDR3 DNA: TGTGCCACCAGCAGACTCCCTAACATGAGGTCGGGGGGGCCTCAGGGGAGGCCCGATGAGCAGTTCTTC
J gene: TRBJ2-7; D gene: TRBD1; clone size: NA; V gene: TRBV5-6; CDR3 protein: CASSHPGQGYEQYF; CDR3 DNA: TGTGCCAGCAGCCATCCGGGACAGGGCTACGAGCAGTACTTC
J gene: TRBJ2-2; D gene: NA; clone size: NA; V gene: TRBV12-5; CDR3 protein: CASGSTYREEDTGELFF; CDR3 DNA: TGTGCTAGTGGATCAACATACAGGGAAGAAGACACCGGGGAGCTGTTTTTT
J gene: TRBJ2-1; D gene: TRBD2; clone size: NA; V gene: TRBV5-1; CDR3 protein: CASGRRTSGDNEQFF; CDR3 DNA: TGCGCCAGCGGCCGTCGGACTAGCGGGGACAATGAGCAGTTCTTC
J gene: TRBJ1-1; D gene: NA; clone size: NA; V gene: TRBV5-4; CDR3 protein: CASSLGGGRQYVAFF; CDR3 DNA: TGTGCCAGCAGCTTGGGGGGGGGACGGCAATACGTTGCTTTCTTT
J gene: TRBJ1-2; D gene: NA; clone size: NA; V gene: TRBV7-9; CDR3 protein: CASSPDPFSRGYTF; CDR3 DNA: TGTGCCAGCAGCCCAGACCCCTTTTCGCGGGGCTACACCTTC
J gene: TRBJ2-5; D gene: NA; clone size: NA; V gene: TRBV6-6; CDR3 protein: CASSYSSKEETQYF; CDR3 DNA: TGTGCCAGCAGTTACTCAAGTAAGGAGGAGACCCAGTACTTC
J gene: TRBJ2-1; D gene: NA; clone size: NA; V gene: TRBV29-1; CDR3 protein: CSVEVGAGYEQFF; CDR3 DNA: TGCAGCGTTGAAGTGGGGGCCGGCTATGAGCAGTTCTTC
J gene: TRBJ2-7; D gene: NA; clone size: NA; V gene: TRBV19; CDR3 protein: CAIWTLPHEQYF; CDR3 DNA: TGTGCCATTTGGACACTCCCCCACGAGCAGTACTTC
J gene: TRBJ2-1; D gene: TRBD2; clone size: NA; V gene: TRBV3-1/TRBV3-2; CDR3 protein: CASTPRAGVRRNEQFF; CDR3 DNA: TGTGCCAGCACCCCACGGGCGGGAGTTCGGCGCAATGAGCAGTTCTTC
J gene: TRBJ2-7; D gene: NA; clone size: NA; V gene: TRBV28; CDR3 protein: CASSSYAYEQYF; CDR3 DNA: TGTGCCAGCAGTTCCTACGCCTACGAGCAGTACTTC
J gene: TRBJ1-2; D gene: TRBD1; clone size: NA; V gene: TRBV7-9; CDR3 protein: CAWQGGNYGYTF; CDR3 DNA: TGTGCCTGGCAGGGGGGCAACTATGGCTACACCTTC
J gene: TRBJ2-7; D gene: TRBD1; clone size: NA; V gene: TRBV27; CDR3 protein: CASSSSGTGRSEQYF; CDR3 DNA: TGTGCCAGCAGTTCCTCCGGGACAGGGAGGTCCGAGCAGTACTTC
J gene: TRBJ2-3; D gene: NA; clone size: few; V gene: TRBV10-1; CDR3 protein: CASSNSWDTQYF; CDR3 DNA: TGCGCCAGCAGTAACTCATGGGATACGCAGTATTTT
J gene: TRBJ1-2; D gene: NA; clone size: NA; V gene: TRBV9; CDR3 protein: CASSVGMTGGYTF; CDR3 DNA: TGTGCCAGCAGCGTAGGAATGACGGGTGGCTACACCTTC
J gene: TRBJ2-7; D gene: TRBD1; clone size: NA; V gene: TRBV9; CDR3 protein: CASSSRGGQVGYEQYF; CDR3 DNA: TGTGCCAGCAGCTCCCGTGGGGGACAGGTAGGATACGAGCAGTACTTC
J gene: TRBJ1-2; D gene: TRBD1; clone size: NA; V gene: TRBV24-1; CDR3 protein: CATSSGTGATYGYTF; CDR3 DNA: TGTGCCACCAGTTCCGGGACAGGCGCTACCTATGGCTACACCTTC
J gene: TRBJ2-1; D gene: NA; clone size: NA; V gene: TRBV11-3; CDR3 protein: CASSPGDSYNEQFF; CDR3 DNA: TGTGCCAGCAGCCCAGGTGACTCCTACAATGAGCAGTTCTTC
J gene: TRBJ1-1; D gene: NA; clone size: once; V gene: TRBV19; CDR3 protein: CASRVGGGNTEAFF; CDR3 DNA: TGTGCCAGTAGGGTCGGGGGGGGTAACACTGAAGCTTTCTTT
J gene: TRBJ1-5; D gene: NA; clone size: NA; V gene: TRBV5-6; CDR3 protein: CASSVNSNQPQHF; CDR3 DNA: TGTGCCAGCAGCGTAAATAGCAATCAGCCCCAGCATTTT
J gene: TRBJ2-4; D gene: NA; clone size: NA; V gene: TRBV5-1; CDR3 protein: CASSLATDLLAKNIQYF; CDR3 DNA: TGCGCCAGCAGCTTGGCGACAGATCTCCTAGCCAAAAACATTCAGTACTTC
J gene: TRBJ1-2; D gene: NA; clone size: NA; V gene: TRBV29-1; CDR3 protein: CSVEVPGNYGYTF; CDR3 DNA: TGCAGCGTTGAAGTGCCAGGCAACTATGGCTACACCTTC
J gene: TRBJ2-1; D gene: TRBD2; clone size: NA; V gene: TRBV6-1; CDR3 protein: CASSDGLAVDNEQFF; CDR3 DNA: TGTGCCAGCAGTGATGGGCTAGCGGTAGACAATGAGCAGTTCTTC
J gene: TRBJ2-5; D gene: NA; clone size: NA; V gene: TRBV2; CDR3 protein: CASRRSKGAQETQYF; CDR3 DNA: TGTGCCAGCAGACGCTCTAAAGGGGCACAAGAGACCCAGTACTTC
J gene: TRBJ1-4; D gene: TRBD1; clone size: NA; V gene: TRBV7-9; CDR3 protein: CASSRGQGITNEKLFF; CDR3 DNA: TGTGCCAGCAGCCGGGGACAGGGTATTACTAATGAAAAACTGTTTTTT
J gene: TRBJ2-7; D gene: TRBD1; clone size: few; V gene: TRBV7-9; CDR3 protein: CASSGRDRGTVEQYF; CDR3 DNA: TGTGCCAGCAGCGGTCGGGACAGAGGGACGGTCGAGCAGTACTTC
J gene: TRBJ2-3; D gene: NA; clone size: NA; V gene: TRBV5-5; CDR3 protein: CASSPRDTYTDTQYF; CDR3 DNA: TGTGCCAGCAGCCCTAGGGACACGTATACAGATACGCAGTATTTT
J gene: TRBJ2-2; D gene: TRBD2; clone size: NA; V gene: TRBV4-1; CDR3 protein: CASSRGTSGDTGELFF; CDR3 DNA: TGCGCCAGCAGCCGGGGGACTAGCGGTGACACCGGGGAGCTGTTTTTT
J gene: TRBJ1-2; D gene: TRBD1; clone size: NA; V gene: TRBV5-4; CDR3 protein: CASSLLQGGGYTF; CDR3 DNA: TGTGCCAGCAGCTTACTTCAGGGGGGAGGCTACACCTTC
J gene: TRBJ2-5; D gene: TRBD2; clone size: NA; V gene: TRBV11-2; CDR3 protein: CASSSTIRGVMETQYF; CDR3 DNA: TGTGCCAGCAGCTCTACCATACGGGGGGTAATGGAGACCCAGTACTTC
J gene: TRBJ2-3; D gene: TRBD1; clone size: NA; V gene: TRBV15; CDR3 protein: CATSRGTGLADTQYF; CDR3 DNA: TGTGCCACCAGCAGAGGGACAGGGTTGGCAGATACGCAGTATTTT
J gene: TRBJ1-1; D gene: NA; clone size: NA; V gene: TRBV24-1; CDR3 protein: CATSDSAGRAFF; CDR3 DNA: TGTGCCACCAGTGATTCCGCGGGGCGAGCTTTCTTT
J gene: TRBJ2-5; D gene: TRBD1; clone size: NA; V gene: TRBV7-9; CDR3 protein: CASSVGQGLVKTQYF; CDR3 DNA: TGTGCCAGCAGCGTCGGACAGGGATTGGTAAAGACCCAGTACTTC